This T cell receptor beta chain was identified during a study of OX40 agonist ivuxolimab in advanced cancers. In the study overall: Dose-escalation patients suffered from hepatocellular carcinoma, melanoma, renal cell or head and neck cancer. Patients were about 83% male with ages about 23 to 79, mean roughly 55.

For this clone: Its antigen is unknown.

Systemic immunosuppression or autoimmune disease history was grounds to exclude patients. Clones were read by immunoSEQ multiplex PCR, and TCRdb kept only the in-frame ones, dropping some. The table records about 54,000 clones, 84% of them present only once. Study-level results: Partly responding patients at 0.1-3.0 mg/kg showed some of the smallest clonal expansion.

Unmatched junction bases numbered 6, after V lost 0 bases and J lost 7 bases. The germline V gene encodes CDR1 MGHRA and CDR2 YSYEKL. This CDR3 contains 15 residues. The chain employs TRBV4-1 and TRBJ2-5; TRBD2 matches at 9 bases. The sequence came from an adult with an advanced solid tumor such as melanoma, head and neck, liver or kidney cancer. This sample comprised CD4+ or CD8+ T cells sorted from blood, obtained in a trial of the OX40 agonist ivuxolimab. CDR3 bases: TGCGCCAGCAGCCAAGATAACCCAGCGGGAGGGACCCAGTACTTC. This gives the protein CASSQDNPAGGTQYF.